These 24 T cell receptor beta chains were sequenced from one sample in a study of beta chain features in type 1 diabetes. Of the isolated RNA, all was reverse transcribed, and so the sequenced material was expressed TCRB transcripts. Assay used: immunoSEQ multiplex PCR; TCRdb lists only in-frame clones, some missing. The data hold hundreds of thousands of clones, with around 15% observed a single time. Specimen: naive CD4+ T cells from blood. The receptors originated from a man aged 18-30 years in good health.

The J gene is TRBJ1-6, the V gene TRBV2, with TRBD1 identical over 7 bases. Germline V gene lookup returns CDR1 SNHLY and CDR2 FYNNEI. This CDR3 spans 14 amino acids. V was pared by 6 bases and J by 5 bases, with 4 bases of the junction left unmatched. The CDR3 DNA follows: TGTGCCAGCAGGGGACAGATCAATAATTCACCCCTCCACTTT. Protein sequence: CASRGQINNSPLHF. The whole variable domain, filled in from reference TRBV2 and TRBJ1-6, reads EPEVTQTPSHQVTQMGQEVILRCVPISNHLYFYWYRQILGQKVEFLVSFYNNEISEKSEIFDDQFSVERPDGSNFTLKIRSTKLEDSAMYFCASRGQINNSPLHFGNGTRLTVT.

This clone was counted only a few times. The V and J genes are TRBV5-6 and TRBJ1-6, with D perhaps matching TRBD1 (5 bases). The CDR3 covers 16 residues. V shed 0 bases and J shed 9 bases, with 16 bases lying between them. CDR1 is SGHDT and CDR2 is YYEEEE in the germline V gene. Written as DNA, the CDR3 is TGTGCCAGCAGCTTGGTCGAGACAGTCGGCGGTTCACCCCTCCACTTT. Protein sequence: CASSLVETVGGSPLHF.

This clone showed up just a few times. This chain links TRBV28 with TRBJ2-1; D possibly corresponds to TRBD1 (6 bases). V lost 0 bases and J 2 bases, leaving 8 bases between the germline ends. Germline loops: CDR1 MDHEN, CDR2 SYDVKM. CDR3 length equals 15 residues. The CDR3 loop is CASSLWQGPYNEQFF. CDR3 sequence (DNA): TGTGCCAGCAGTTTATGGCAGGGGCCCTACAATGAGCAGTTCTTC.

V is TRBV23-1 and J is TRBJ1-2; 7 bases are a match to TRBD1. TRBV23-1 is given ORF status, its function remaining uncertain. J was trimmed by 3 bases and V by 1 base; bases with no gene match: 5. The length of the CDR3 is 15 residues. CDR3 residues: CASSQFGTAYYGYTF. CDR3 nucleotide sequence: TGCGCCAGCAGTCAATTTGGGACAGCCTACTATGGCTACACCTTC.

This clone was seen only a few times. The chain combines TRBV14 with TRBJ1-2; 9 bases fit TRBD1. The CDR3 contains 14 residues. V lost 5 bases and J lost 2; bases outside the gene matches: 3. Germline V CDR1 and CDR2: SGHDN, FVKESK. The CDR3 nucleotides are TGTGCCAGCAGCTCTGACAGGGGGAACTATGGCTACACCTTC. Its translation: CASSSDRGNYGYTF.

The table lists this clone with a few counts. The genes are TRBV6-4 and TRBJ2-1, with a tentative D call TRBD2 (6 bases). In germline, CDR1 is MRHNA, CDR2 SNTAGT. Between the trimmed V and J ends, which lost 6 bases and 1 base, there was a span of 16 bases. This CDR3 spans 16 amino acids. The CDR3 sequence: CASSVLGLQSYNEQFF. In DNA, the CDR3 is TGTGCCAGCAGCGTTTTGGGACTCCAATCCTACAATGAGCAGTTCTTC.

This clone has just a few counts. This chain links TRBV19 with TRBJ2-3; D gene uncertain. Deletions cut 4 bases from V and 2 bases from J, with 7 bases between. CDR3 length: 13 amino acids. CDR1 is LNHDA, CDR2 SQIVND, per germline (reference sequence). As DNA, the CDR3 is TGTGCCAGTAGTACCAGGCTCACAGATACGCAGTATTTT. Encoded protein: CASSTRLTDTQYF.

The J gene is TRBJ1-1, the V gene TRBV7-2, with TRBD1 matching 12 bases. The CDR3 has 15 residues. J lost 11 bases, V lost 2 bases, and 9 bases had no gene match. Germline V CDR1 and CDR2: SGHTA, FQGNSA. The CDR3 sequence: CASSLFGTGGAEAFF. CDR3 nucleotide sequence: TGTGCCAGCAGCTTATTTGGGACAGGGGGCGCAGAGGCTTTCTTT.

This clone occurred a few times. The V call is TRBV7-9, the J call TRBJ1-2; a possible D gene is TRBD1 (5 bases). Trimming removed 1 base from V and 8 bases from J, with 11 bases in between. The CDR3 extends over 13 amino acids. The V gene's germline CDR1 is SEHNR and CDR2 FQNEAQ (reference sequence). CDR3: CASSLEQGRGYTF. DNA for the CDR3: TGTGCCAGCAGCTTAGAGCAGGGTAGAGGCTACACCTTC.

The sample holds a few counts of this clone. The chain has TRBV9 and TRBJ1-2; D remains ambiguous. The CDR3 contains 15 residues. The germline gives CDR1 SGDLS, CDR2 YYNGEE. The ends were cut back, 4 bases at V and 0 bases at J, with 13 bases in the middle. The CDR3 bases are TGTGCCAGCAGCTTCGAACTGATAGCTAACTATGGCTACACCTTC. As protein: CASSFELIANYGYTF. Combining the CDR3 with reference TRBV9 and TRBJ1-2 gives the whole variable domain DSGVTQTPKHLITATGQRVTLRCSPRSGDLSVYWYQQSLDQGLQFLIQYYNGEERAKGNILERFSAQQFPDLHSELNLSSLELGDSALYFCASSFELIANYGYTFGSGTRLTVV.

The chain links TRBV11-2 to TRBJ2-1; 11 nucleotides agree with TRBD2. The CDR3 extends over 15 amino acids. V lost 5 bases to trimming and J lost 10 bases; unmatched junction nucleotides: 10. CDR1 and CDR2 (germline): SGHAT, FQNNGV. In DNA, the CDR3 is TGTGCCAGCAGCACCACCCTAGCGGGGGGTGCGGAGCAGTTCTTC. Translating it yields CASSTTLAGGAEQFF. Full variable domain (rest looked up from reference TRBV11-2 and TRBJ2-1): EAGVAQSPRYKIIEKRQSVAFWCNPISGHATLYWYQQILGQGPKLLIQFQNNGVVDDSQLPKDRFSAERLKGVDSTLKIQPAKLEDSAVYLCASSTTLAGGAEQFFGPGTRLTVL.

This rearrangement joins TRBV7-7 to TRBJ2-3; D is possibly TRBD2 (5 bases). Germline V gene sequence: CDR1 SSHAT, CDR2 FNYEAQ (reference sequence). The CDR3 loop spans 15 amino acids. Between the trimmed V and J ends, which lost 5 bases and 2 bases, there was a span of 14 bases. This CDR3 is CASSRGAVFTDTQYF. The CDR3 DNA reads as TGTGCCAGCAGCCGGGGTGCCGTATTCACAGATACGCAGTATTTT.

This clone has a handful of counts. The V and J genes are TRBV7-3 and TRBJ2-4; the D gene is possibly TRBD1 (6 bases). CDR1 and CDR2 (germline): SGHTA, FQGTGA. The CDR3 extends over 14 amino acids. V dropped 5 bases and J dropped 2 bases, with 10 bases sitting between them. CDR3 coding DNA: TGTGCCAGCAGCCCAACAGGGACCAAAAACATTCAGTACTTC. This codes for CASSPTGTKNIQYF.

This chain's CDR3 is CAWRGGEAQYF. The CDR3 DNA reads as TGTGCCTGGAGGGGCGGGGAGGCGCAGTATTTT. The J gene is TRBJ2-3, the V gene TRBV30; D perhaps matches TRBD2 (6 bases). V was cut by 3 bases and J by 10 bases, with 11 bases left in between. This CDR3 region has 11 residues. Germline CDR1 and CDR2: GTSNPN and SVGIG (reference sequence).

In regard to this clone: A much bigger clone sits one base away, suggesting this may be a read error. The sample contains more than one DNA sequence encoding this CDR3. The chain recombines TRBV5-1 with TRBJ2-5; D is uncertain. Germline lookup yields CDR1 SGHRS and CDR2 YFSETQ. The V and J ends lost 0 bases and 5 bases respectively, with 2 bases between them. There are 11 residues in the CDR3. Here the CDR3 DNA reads TGCGCCAGCAGCTTGGATGAGACCCAGTACTTC. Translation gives CASSLDETQYF.

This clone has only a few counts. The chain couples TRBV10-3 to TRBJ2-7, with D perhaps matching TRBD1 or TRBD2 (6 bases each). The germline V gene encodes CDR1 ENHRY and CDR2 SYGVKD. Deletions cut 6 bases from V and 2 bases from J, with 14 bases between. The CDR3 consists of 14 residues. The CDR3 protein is CAIRGGGQAYEQYF. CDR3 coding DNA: TGTGCCATCAGGGGGGGCGGGCAGGCCTACGAGCAGTACTTC.

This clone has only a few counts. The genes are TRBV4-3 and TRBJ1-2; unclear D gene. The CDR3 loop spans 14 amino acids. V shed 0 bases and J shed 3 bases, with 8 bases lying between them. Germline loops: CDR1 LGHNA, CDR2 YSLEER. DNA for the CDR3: TGCGCCAGCAGCCAAGATTCTCGGGACTATGGCTACACCTTC. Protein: CASSQDSRDYGYTF.

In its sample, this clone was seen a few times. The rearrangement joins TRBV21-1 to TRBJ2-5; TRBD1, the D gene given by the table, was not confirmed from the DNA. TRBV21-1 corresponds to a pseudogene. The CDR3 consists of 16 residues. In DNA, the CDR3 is TGTGCCAGCAGCAAAGAGGGGACAGGGAGAGGGGAGACCCAGTACTTC. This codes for CASSKEGTGRGETQYF.

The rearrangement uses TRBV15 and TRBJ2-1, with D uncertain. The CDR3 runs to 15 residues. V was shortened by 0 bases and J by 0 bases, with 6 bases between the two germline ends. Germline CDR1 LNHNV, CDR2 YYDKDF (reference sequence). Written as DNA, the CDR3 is TGTGCCACCAGCAGAGATACGCCCTCCTACAATGAGCAGTTCTTC. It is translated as CATSRDTPSYNEQFF.

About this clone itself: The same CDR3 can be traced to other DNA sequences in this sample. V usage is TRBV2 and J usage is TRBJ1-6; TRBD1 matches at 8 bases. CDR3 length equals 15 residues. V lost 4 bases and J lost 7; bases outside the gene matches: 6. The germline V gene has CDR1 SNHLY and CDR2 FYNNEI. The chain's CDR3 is CASSGDRGGNSPLHF. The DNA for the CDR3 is TGTGCCAGCAGTGGAGACAGGGGCGGAAATTCACCCCTCCACTTT.

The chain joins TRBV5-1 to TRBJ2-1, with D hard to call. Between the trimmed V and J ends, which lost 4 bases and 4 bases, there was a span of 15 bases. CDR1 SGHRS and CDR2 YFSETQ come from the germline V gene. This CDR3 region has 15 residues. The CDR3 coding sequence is TGCGCCAGCAGCCAGACACCTCGGACGTACAATGAGCAGTTCTTC. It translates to CASSQTPRTYNEQFF.

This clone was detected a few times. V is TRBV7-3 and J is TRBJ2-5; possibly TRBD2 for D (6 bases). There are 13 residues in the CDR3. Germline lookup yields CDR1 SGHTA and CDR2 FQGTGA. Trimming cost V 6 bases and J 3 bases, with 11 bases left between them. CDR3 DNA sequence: TGTGCCAGCAGTTTCGGGGGTGAAGAGACCCAGTACTTC. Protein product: CASSFGGEETQYF.

The CDR3 DNA is TGTGCCAGCAGCCTACGGTGGGATCAGCCCCAGCATTTT. Translating it yields CASSLRWDQPQHF. This chain joins TRBV5-6 and TRBJ1-5; no firm D call. CDR1 is SGHDT, CDR2 YYEEEE, per germline. The CDR3 contains 13 residues. Between the trimmed V and J ends, which lost 4 bases and 5 bases, there was a span of 10 bases.

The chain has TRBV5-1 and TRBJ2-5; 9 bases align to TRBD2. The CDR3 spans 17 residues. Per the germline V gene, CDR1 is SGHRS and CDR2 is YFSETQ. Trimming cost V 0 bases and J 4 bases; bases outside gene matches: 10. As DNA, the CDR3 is TGCGCCAGCAGCTTGGCCTTGACTAGCGGTACCCGAGAGACCCAGTACTTC. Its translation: CASSLALTSGTRETQYF.